The 20 T cell receptor beta chains presented below share a single source sample, sequenced in a study of T cells in Graves' hyperthyroidism and ophthalmopathy. TCR beta CDR3 regions were amplified from RNA. The TCR CDR3 was amplified in a first-round RT-PCR using the HTBI primer set. TCRdb redid the calling of the multiplex PCR reads with MiXCR, one entry per CDR3 protein. This repertoire shows some 500,000 distinct CDR3 sequences, about 16% found once; its top ten account for approximately 30%. The sequencing input was blood. The receptors stem from a woman aged 30 to 39 with Graves' ophthalmopathy.

This clonotype was seen at least ten times. This chain uses TRBV3-1 with TRBJ2-2; no clear D gene. This CDR3 is built from 12 residues. Trimming took off 2 bases at V and 6 bases at J, with 4 bases between the two ends. Germline assignment: CDR1 LGHDT and CDR2 YNNKEL (reference sequence). Here the CDR3 DNA reads TGTGCCAGCAGCCAAACTCCCGGGGAGCTGTTTTTT. It codes for CASSQTPGELFF.

Many counts were recorded for this clonotype. This chain joins TRBV12-3 or TRBV12-4 and TRBJ1-2; 7 bases are shared with TRBD1. This CDR3 is 13 amino acids long. V lost 5 bases, J lost 4 bases, and 4 bases stayed unmatched. The CDR3 sequence is CASSRDSLYGYTF. The CDR3 DNA is TGTGCCAGCAGTCGGGACAGCCTCTATGGCTACACCTTC.

The rearrangement uses TRBV28 and TRBJ2-7; TRBD1 is a possible D gene (5 bases). The V gene's germline CDR1 is MDHEN and CDR2 SYDVKM. The CDR3 spans 14 residues. The V and J ends lost 3 bases and 3 bases respectively, with 12 bases between them. CDR3 in DNA: TGTGCCAGCAGTTTTGGGGCCTTCCTCTACGAGCAGTACTTC. This gives the protein CASSFGAFLYEQYF.

This chain links TRBV29-1 with TRBJ2-5; D unresolved. There are 11 residues in the CDR3. Trimming cost V 6 bases and J 5 bases, with 10 bases left between them. Germline-derived CDR1 and CDR2 are SQVTM and ANQGSEA. DNA for the CDR3: TGCAGCGTCCCCGCCGCGGAGACCCAGTACTTC. Amino acid sequence: CSVPAAETQYF. Variable domain in full (rest from reference TRBV29-1 and TRBJ2-5): SAVISQKPSRDICQRGTSLTIQCQVDSQVTMMFWYRQQPGQSLTLIATANQGSEATYESGFVIDKFPISRPNLTFSTLTVSNMSPEDSSIYLCSVPAAETQYFGPGTRLLVL.

There are a few counts of this clonotype. The V and J genes are TRBV3-1 and TRBJ2-6, with unresolved D. In germline, CDR1 is LGHDT, CDR2 YNNKEL (reference sequence). Trimming cost V 1 base and J 1 base, with 5 bases left between them. CDR3 length: 15 amino acids. In nucleotides, the CDR3 is TGTGCCAGCAGCCAAGGGGCTTCTGGGGCCAACGTCCTGACTTTC. Its protein is CASSQGASGANVLTF.

This chain joins TRBV19 and TRBJ1-1, with D perhaps TRBD1 (5 bases). V lost 9 bases and J 1 base, leaving 15 bases between the germline ends. The CDR3 loop spans 14 amino acids. Germline CDR1 and CDR2: LNHDA and SQIVND (reference sequence). CDR3 nucleotide sequence: TGTGCCAGCATACGACGGGGGGGGAACACTGAAGCTTTCTTT. It encodes CASIRRGGNTEAFF.

On this clonotype: A read error is likely, as this CDR3 ends without the conserved phenylalanine or tryptophan. The chain has TRBV28 and TRBJ2-3; 11 nucleotides align to TRBD2. CDR1 is MDHEN, CDR2 SYDVKM, per germline. The V gene end was trimmed by 11 bases and the J gene end by 9 bases; junction bases not matched to a gene: 7. This CDR3 spans 12 amino acids. The CDR3 DNA follows: TGTGCCTCCGGGACTAGCGGTGCCACGCAGTATCTT. Translation: CASGTSGATQYL.

This clonotype appeared many times. The chain uses TRBV10-2 and TRBJ2-5, with TRBD2 matching 9 bases. After removal of 2 bases from V and 5 bases from J, the junction contained 3 bases not matched to a gene. The CDR3 runs 14 residues. Germline loops: CDR1 WSHSY, CDR2 SAAADI. The CDR3: CASSEAGGKETQYF. The DNA for the CDR3 is TGCGCCAGCAGTGAGGCGGGAGGGAAGGAGACCCAGTACTTC.

This clonotype was counted only a few times. The chain uses TRBV28 and TRBJ2-1; the D call may be TRBD1 or TRBD2 (5 bases each). CDR3 size: 16 residues. Trimming left V 4 bases short and J 4 bases short, with 17 bases between. CDR1 MDHEN and CDR2 SYDVKM come from the germline V gene. The CDR3 protein is CASSSAFGTGYNEQFF. The CDR3 region has the DNA TGTGCCAGCAGTTCCGCCTTTGGGACGGGTTACAATGAGCAGTTCTTC.

This clonotype was seen ten or more times. The V call is TRBV20-1, the J call TRBJ2-3, with D unclear. Germline V gene data show CDR1 as DFQATT and CDR2 as SNEGSKA (reference sequence). This CDR3 has 15 amino acids. V was trimmed by 1 base and J by 0 bases, leaving 11 bases between them. CDR3 sequence reads: CSARGTNPSTDTQYF. CDR3 nucleotide sequence: TGCAGTGCTAGAGGTACGAACCCTAGCACAGATACGCAGTATTTT.

Many counts were recorded for this clonotype. The chain recombines TRBV28 with TRBJ2-7, with 7 bases matching TRBD1. The CDR3 sequence is 14 residues long. With 2 bases clipped from V and 4 bases from J, the junction kept 5 bases outside the gene matches. Germline V CDR1 and CDR2: MDHEN, SYDVKM. This chain's CDR3 is CASSLLGQSYEQYF. The DNA of the CDR3 is TGTGCCAGCAGTTTACTGGGACAGTCTTACGAGCAGTACTTC.

At least ten counts were recorded for this clonotype. The rearrangement links TRBV28 to TRBJ2-7; maybe TRBD1 (6 bases). Germline loops: CDR1 MDHEN, CDR2 SYDVKM. V lost 6 bases and J lost 2, with 11 bases in between. This CDR3 has 13 amino acids. The CDR3 sequence is CASSLDSTYEQYF. In DNA form, the CDR3 reads TGTGCCAGCAGCCTGGACAGTACCTACGAGCAGTACTTC.

This clonotype has at least ten counts. This chain uses TRBV27 with TRBJ2-1; the match to TRBD2 covers 14 bases. This CDR3 contains 16 residues. V was pared by 5 bases and J by 7 bases, with 7 bases of the junction left unmatched. CDR1 is MNHEY, CDR2 SMNVEV, per germline (reference sequence). The chain's CDR3 is CASSILGLAGGNEQFF. In nucleotides, the CDR3 is TGTGCCAGCAGTATCCTAGGACTAGCGGGAGGTAATGAGCAGTTCTTC.

Only a few counts were recorded for this clonotype. The chain employs TRBV10-3 and TRBJ1-2; the D gene is possibly TRBD1 (5 bases). The CDR3 contains 14 residues. The germline gives CDR1 ENHRY, CDR2 SYGVKD. V gave up 9 bases and J gave up 0 bases, with 14 bases separating them. The CDR3 DNA follows: TGTGCCATGACCCAGACAGCGACTAACTATGGCTACACCTTC. It translates to CAMTQTATNYGYTF.

This clonotype showed up many times. V is TRBV4-2 and J is TRBJ2-6; no clear D. Trimming took 0 bases from V and 2 from J, leaving 8 bases between them. The CDR3 runs to 16 residues. Germline V lookup: CDR1 LGHNA, CDR2 YNFKEQ. CDR3 bases: TGTGCCAGCAGCCAAGATTCTGGGGCTGGGGCCAACGTCCTGACTTTC. This translates into CASSQDSGAGANVLTF.

This clonotype was recorded many times. CDR3 protein: CASSVGQGRETQYF. The CDR3 DNA follows: TGCGCCAGCAGCGTGGGACAGGGGAGGGAGACCCAGTACTTC. The chain joins TRBV5-1 to TRBJ2-5; 10 bases are shared with TRBD1. V was pared by 4 bases and J by 5 bases, with 5 bases of the junction left unmatched. This CDR3 spans 14 amino acids. Germline V gene data show CDR1 as SGHRS and CDR2 as YFSETQ.

The genes are TRBV19 and TRBJ2-5; D may be TRBD1 (6 bases). Trimming cost V 5 bases and J 5 bases, with 15 bases left between them. CDR3 size: 14 residues. From germline, CDR1 is LNHDA and CDR2 SQIVND (reference sequence). This CDR3 is CASSEGHRGETQYF. The CDR3 region has the DNA TGTGCCAGTAGTGAGGGACACCGGGGTGAGACCCAGTACTTC. Filled out from reference TRBV19 and TRBJ2-5, the complete variable domain reads DGGITQSPKYLFRKEGQNVTLSCEQNLNHDAMYWYRQDPGQGLRLIYYSQIVNDFQKGDIAEGYSVSREKKESFPLTVTSAQKNPTAFYLCASSEGHRGETQYFGPGTRLLVL.

This clonotype was picked up many times. The genes are TRBV7-2 and TRBJ2-3; 7 nucleotides match TRBD2. The CDR3 extends over 16 amino acids. Germline CDR1 and CDR2: SGHTA and FQGNSA. Losses at the gene ends were 4 bases for V and 5 bases for J; bases not matched to a gene: 12. CDR3 nucleotide sequence: TGTGCCAGCAGCTCCGGGGGAAGCGGGAACGGAGATACGCAGTATTTT. Translated: CASSSGGSGNGDTQYF.

This clonotype was picked up a small number of times. V gene TRBV6-1 combines with J gene TRBJ2-5; D not certain. Trimming stripped 1 base from V and 2 bases from J, with 8 bases between. Germline V gene sequence: CDR1 MNHNS, CDR2 SASEGT. The CDR3 sequence is 14 residues long. In DNA, the CDR3 is TGTGCCAGCAGTGAAGGGTCGGCACAAGAGACCCAGTACTTC. Translation: CASSEGSAQETQYF.

This clonotype was observed many times. The gene calls are TRBV20-1 and TRBJ1-5; D is unclear. The length of the CDR3 is 13 residues. Trimming removed 0 bases at V and 3 bases at J, with 6 bases between. Germline CDR1 and CDR2: DFQATT and SNEGSKA (reference sequence). The CDR3 spells CSARDSANQPQHF. CDR3 sequence (DNA): TGCAGTGCTAGAGACAGCGCCAATCAGCCCCAGCATTTT.